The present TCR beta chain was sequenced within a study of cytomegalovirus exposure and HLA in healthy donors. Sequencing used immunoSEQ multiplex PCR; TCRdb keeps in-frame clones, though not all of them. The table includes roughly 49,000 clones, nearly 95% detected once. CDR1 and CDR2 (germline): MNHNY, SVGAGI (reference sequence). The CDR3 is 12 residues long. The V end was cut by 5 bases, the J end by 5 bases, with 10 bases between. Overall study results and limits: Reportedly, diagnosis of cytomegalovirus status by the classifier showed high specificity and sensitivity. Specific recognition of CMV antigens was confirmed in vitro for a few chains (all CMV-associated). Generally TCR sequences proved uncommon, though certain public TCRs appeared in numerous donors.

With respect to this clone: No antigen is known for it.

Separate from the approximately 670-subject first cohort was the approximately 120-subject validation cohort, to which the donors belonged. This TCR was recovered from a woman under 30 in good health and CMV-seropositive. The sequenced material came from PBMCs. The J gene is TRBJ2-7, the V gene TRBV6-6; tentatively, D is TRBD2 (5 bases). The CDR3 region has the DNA TGTGCCAGCAGTAAAGACGGGGACGAGCAGTACTTC. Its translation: CASSKDGDEQYF.